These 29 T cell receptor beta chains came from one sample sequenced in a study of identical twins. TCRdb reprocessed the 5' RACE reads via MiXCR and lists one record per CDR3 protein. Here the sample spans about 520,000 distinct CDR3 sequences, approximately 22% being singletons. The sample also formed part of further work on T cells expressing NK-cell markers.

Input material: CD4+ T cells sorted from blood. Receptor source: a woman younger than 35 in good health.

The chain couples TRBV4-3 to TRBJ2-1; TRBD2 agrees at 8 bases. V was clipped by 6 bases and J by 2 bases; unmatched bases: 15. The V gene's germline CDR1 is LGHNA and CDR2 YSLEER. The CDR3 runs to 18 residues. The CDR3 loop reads CASSRRPVTSGPYNEQFF. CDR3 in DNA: TGCGCCAGCAGTCGCCGACCCGTTACTAGCGGCCCCTACAATGAGCAGTTCTTC.

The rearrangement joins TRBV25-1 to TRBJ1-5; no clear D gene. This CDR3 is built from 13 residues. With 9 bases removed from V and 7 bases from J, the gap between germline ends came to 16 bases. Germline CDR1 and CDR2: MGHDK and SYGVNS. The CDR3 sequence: CARRRVGGQPQHF. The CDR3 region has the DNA TGTGCCAGAAGGAGGGTGGGAGGACAGCCCCAGCATTTT. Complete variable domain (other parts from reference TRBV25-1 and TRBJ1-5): EADIYQTPRYLVIGTGKKITLECSQTMGHDKMYWYQQDPGMELHLIHYSYGVNSTEKGDLSSESTVSRIRTEHFPLTLESARPSHTSQYLCARRRVGGQPQHFGDGTRLSIL.

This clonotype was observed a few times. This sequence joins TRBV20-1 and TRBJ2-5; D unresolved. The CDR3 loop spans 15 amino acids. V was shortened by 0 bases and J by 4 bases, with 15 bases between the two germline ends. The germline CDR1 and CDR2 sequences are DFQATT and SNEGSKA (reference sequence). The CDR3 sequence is CSARDPTGDGETQYF. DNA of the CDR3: TGCAGTGCTAGAGACCCGACTGGGGATGGAGAGACCCAGTACTTC.

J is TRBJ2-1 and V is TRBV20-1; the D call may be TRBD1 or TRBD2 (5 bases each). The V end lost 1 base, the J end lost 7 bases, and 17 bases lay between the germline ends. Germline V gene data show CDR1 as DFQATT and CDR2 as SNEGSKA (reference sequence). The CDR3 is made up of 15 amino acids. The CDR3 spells CSARAGTGSWNEQFF. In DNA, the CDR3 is TGCAGTGCTAGAGCCGGGACGGGGTCTTGGAATGAGCAGTTCTTC.

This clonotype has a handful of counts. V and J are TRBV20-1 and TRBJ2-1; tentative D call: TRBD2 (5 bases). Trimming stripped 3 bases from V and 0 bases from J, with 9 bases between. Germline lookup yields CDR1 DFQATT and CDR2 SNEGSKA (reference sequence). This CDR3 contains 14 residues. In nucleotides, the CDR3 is TGCAGTGCTAGGGAGGCGGACTCCTACAATGAGCAGTTCTTC. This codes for CSAREADSYNEQFF.

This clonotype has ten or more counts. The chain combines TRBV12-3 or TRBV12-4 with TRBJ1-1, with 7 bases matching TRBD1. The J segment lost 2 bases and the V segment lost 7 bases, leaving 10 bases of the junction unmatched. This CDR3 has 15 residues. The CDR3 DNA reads TGTGCCAGCATCTTGCAAGGGGGCTATAACACTGAAGCTTTCTTT. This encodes CASILQGGYNTEAFF.

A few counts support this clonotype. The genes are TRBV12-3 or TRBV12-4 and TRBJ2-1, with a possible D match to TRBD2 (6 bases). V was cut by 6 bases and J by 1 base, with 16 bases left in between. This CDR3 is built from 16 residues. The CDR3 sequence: CASRVGGAQSYNEQFF. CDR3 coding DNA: TGTGCCAGCAGGGTTGGCGGGGCCCAATCCTACAATGAGCAGTTCTTC.

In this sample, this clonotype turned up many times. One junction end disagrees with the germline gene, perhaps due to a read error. The CDR3 loop reads CASSVSPLAVRPDF. The CDR3 bases are TGCGCCAGCAGTGTCTCCCCACTAGCGGTTCGTCCCGATTTT. The V gene is TRBV10-2, the J gene TRBJ2-3; 8 bases are a match to TRBD2. There are 14 residues in the CDR3. The V gene's germline CDR1 is WSHSY and CDR2 SAAADI.

The CDR3 bases are TGTGCCAGCAGTTTCTCCAAGCTAGCGGGGGGGAAGACCCAGTACTTC. Protein sequence: CASSFSKLAGGKTQYF. The chain carries TRBV6-5 and TRBJ2-5; 12 bases map to TRBD2. The CDR3 totals 16 residues. After removal of 4 bases from V and 6 bases from J, the junction contained 9 bases not matched to a gene. Per germline, CDR1 MNHEY and CDR2 SVGAGI.

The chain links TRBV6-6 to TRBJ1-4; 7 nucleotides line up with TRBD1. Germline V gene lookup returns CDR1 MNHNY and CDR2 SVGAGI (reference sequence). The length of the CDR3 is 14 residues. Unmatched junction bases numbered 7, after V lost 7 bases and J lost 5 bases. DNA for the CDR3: TGTGCCAGCACCCCTGCGGGACAGAATGAAAAACTGTTTTTT. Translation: CASTPAGQNEKLFF.

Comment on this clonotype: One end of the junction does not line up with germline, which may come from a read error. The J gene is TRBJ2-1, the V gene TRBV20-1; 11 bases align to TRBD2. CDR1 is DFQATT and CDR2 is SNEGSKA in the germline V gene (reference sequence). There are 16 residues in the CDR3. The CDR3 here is CSATDGTSGSYSEQFF. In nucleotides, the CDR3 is TGCAGTGCTACCGACGGGACTAGCGGCTCCTACAGTGAGCAGTTCTTC.

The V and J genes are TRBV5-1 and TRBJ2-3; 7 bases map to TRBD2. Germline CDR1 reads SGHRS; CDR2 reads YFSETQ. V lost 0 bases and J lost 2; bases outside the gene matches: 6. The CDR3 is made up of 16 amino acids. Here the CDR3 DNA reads TGCGCCAGCAGCTTGGGGGCTAGCGGCAACACAGATACGCAGTATTTT. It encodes CASSLGASGNTDTQYF.

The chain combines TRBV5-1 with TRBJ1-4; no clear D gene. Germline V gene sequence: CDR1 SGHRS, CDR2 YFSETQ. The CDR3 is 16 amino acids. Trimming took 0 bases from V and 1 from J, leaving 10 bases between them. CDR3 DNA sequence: TGCGCCAGCAGCTTGGCGGGCCCCCGAACTAATGAAAAACTGTTTTTT. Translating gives CASSLAGPRTNEKLFF.

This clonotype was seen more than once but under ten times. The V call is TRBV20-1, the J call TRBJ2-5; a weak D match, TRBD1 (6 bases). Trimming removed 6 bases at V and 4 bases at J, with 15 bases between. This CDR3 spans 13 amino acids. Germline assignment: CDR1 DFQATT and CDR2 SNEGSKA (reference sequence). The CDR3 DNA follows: TGCAGTGCCAGGGGTTGGGTGGGAGAGACCCAGTACTTC. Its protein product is CSARGWVGETQYF.

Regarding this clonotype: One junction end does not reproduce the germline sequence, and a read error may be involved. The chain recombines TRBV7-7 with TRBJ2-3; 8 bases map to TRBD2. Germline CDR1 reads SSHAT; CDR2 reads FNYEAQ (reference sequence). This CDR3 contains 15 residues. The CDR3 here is CASSLRTSSQDTQYF. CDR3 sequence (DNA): TGTGCTAGCAGCTTAAGGACTAGCTCCCAAGATACGCAGTATTTT.

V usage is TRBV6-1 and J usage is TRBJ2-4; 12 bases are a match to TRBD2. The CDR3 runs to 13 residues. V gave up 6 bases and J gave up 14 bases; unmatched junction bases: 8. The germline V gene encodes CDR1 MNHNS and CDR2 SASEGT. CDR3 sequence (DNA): TGTGCCAGCAGAAGACTAGCGGGAGAGTCAGAGTACTTC. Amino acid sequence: CASRRLAGESEYF.

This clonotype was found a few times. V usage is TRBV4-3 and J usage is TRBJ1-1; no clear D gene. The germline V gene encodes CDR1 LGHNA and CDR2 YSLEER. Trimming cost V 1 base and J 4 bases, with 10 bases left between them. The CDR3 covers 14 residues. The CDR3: CASSQAPSATEAFF. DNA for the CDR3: TGCGCCAGCAGCCAAGCCCCCTCGGCCACTGAAGCTTTCTTT.

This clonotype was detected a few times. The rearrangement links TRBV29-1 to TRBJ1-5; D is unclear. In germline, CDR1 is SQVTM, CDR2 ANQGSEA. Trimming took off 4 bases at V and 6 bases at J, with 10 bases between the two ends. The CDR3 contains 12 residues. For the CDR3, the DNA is TGCAGCGTTGGCTTTGTGGGTCAGCCCCAGCATTTT. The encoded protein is CSVGFVGQPQHF.

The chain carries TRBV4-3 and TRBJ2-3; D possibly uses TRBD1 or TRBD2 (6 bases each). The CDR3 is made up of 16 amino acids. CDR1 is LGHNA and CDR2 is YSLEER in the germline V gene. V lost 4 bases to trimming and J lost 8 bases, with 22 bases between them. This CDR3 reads CASSPGQSSDSGTQYF. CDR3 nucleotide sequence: TGCGCCAGCAGCCCTGGACAGTCTAGCGACTCGGGTACGCAGTATTTT.

The CDR3 loop reads CASSLGSTNEQFF. CDR3 coding DNA: TGCGCCAGCAGCTTGGGGTCTACCAATGAGCAGTTCTTC. The rearrangement joins TRBV5-1 to TRBJ2-1; D is unclear. Germline V gives CDR1 SGHRS, CDR2 YFSETQ. V was shortened by 0 bases and J by 6 bases, with 7 bases between the two germline ends. The CDR3 covers 13 residues.

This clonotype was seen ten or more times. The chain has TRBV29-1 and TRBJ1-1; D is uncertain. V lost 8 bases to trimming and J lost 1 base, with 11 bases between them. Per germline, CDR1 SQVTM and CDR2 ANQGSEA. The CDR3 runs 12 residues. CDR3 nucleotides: TGCAGCCTCCAAACAGAGAACACTGAAGCTTTCTTT. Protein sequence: CSLQTENTEAFF.

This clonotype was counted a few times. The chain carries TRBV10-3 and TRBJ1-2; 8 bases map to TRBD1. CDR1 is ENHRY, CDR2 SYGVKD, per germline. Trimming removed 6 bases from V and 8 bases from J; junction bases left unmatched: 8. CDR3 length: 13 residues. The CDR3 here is CAIRQDRDKGYTF. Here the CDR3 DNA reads TGTGCCATCAGGCAGGACAGGGACAAGGGCTACACCTTC.

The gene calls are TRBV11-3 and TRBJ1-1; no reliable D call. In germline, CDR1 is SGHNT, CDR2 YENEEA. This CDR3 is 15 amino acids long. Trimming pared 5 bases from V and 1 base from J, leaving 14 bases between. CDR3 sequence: CASSPARWRNTEAFF. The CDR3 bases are TGTGCCAGCAGCCCAGCGAGGTGGAGGAACACTGAAGCTTTCTTT.

CDR3: CSVAWDGYSNEQFF. The CDR3 DNA is TGCAGCGTTGCGTGGGACGGGTATAGCAATGAGCAGTTCTTC. V is TRBV29-1 and J is TRBJ2-1; tentatively, D is TRBD1 or TRBD2 (5 bases each). CDR3 length equals 14 residues. CDR1 SQVTM and CDR2 ANQGSEA come from the germline V gene. Trimming stripped 4 bases from V and 6 bases from J, with 16 bases between.

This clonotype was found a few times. The CDR3 nucleotides are TGTGCCAGCAGCAAAAAGGGACGGAGTGAAGCTTTCTTT. It specifies CASSKKGRSEAFF. The gene calls are TRBV12-3 or TRBV12-4 and TRBJ1-1; TRBD1 might be the D (5 bases). This CDR3 has 13 residues. V lost 6 bases, J lost 7 bases, and 15 bases lay in between.

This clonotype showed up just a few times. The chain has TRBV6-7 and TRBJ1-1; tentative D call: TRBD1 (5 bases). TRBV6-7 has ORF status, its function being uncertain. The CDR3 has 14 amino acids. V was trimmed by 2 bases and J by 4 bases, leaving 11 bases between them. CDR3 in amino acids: CASSYQGDGTEAFF. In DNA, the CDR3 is TGTGCCAGCAGTTACCAGGGAGATGGCACTGAAGCTTTCTTT.

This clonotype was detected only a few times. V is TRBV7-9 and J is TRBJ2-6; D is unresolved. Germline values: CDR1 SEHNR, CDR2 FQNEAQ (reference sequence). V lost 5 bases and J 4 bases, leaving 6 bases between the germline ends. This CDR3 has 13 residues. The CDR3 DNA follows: TGTGCCAGCAGCACTGGGGGGGCCAACGTCCTGACTTTC. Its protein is CASSTGGANVLTF.

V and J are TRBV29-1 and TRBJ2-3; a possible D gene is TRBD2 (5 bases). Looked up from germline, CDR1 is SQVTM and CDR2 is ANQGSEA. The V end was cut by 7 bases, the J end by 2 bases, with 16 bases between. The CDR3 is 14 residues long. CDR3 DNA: TGCAGCGGGAGGCGGAGAATCCACACAGATACGCAGTATTTT. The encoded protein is CSGRRRIHTDTQYF.

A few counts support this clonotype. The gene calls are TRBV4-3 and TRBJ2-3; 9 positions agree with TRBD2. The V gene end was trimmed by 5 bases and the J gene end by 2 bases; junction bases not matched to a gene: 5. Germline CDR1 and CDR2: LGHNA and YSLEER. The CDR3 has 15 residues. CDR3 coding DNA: TGCGCCAGCAGCTATACTAGCGGGCTCACAGATACGCAGTATTTT. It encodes CASSYTSGLTDTQYF.